This entry concerns a single T cell receptor beta chain. Antigen: not known. Assay: immunoSEQ multiplex PCR; the TCRdb copy retains only in-frame clones and omits some. The sample shows 60,000 to 65,000 clones, approximately 95% of them seen only once. The sequenced cases were selected for having the highest brain T cell transcript signatures. CDR3 length equals 13 residues. V shed 3 bases and J 7 bases; nucleotides not matched to a gene: 4. Germline-derived CDR1 and CDR2 are SGHTA and FQGNSA. The sample is drawn from a study of brain T cells in children with intractable seizures. Regarding the study as a whole: Viral specificity was inferred only from CDR3 similarity; HCMV serostatus was unknown. Absence of clones before surgery may stem from lower sequencing depth.

This TCR was sampled from a boy in the first two years of life with focal cortical dysplasia and intractable seizures. The sample in question was peripheral blood, obtained at surgery. V and J are TRBV7-2 and TRBJ2-5, with 8 bases aligning to TRBD1. CDR3 nucleotide sequence: TGTGCCAGCAGCTTCCCCGACAGGGGGACCCAGTACTTC. This encodes CASSFPDRGTQYF.